This TCR beta chain came from a study of T cells after yellow fever vaccination. Study results and caveats: Reappearance after the booster was seen for most primary-vaccination clones, at 96% CD4 and 88% CD8. CD4 and CD8 compartments shared a small share of clonotypes, likely from convergent recombination.

For this clonotype: No antigen is known for it.

MiXCR, applied by TCRdb to the 5' RACE reads, yields one record per CDR3 protein. The table lists 230,000 or so distinct CDR3 sequences, roughly 3.7% of them singletons, with over 15% in the top ten. The CDR3 is made up of 17 amino acids. Germline V gene lookup returns CDR1 SGHDT and CDR2 YYEEEE. J gave up 3 bases and V 0 bases, and 7 bases lay outside the gene matches. This chain uses TRBV5-6 with TRBJ1-5; TRBD1 aligns across 9 bases. The origin of this receptor is a man aged 18 to 29 who received the YFV17D yellow fever vaccine. The material was PBMCs, obtained 15 days after the yellow fever booster vaccination. DNA of the CDR3: TGTGCCAGCAGCTTGGGGGCCGGGACAGGGTTCAATCAGCCCCAGCATTTT. Translated: CASSLGAGTGFNQPQHF. Full variable domain (outside the CDR3, taken from reference TRBV5-6 and TRBJ1-5): DAGVTQSPTHLIKTRGQQVTLRCSPKSGHDTVSWYQQALGQGPQFIFQYYEEEERQRGNFPDRFSGHQFPNYSSELNVNALLLGDSALYLCASSLGAGTGFNQPQHFGDGTRLSIL.